This T cell receptor beta chain is from a study of blood T cell repertoires in COVID-19. Study-level background: Samples taken during acute and convalescent COVID-19 were collected in the United States, Italy and Spain.

Germline loops: CDR1 SGHTA, CDR2 FQGNSA. V gave up 2 bases and J gave up 3 bases, with 14 bases separating them. CDR3 size: 16 residues. The table came from immunoSEQ multiplex PCR; TCRdb's copy has only in-frame clones and leaves some out. The sample includes roughly 140,000 clones, around 80% of them seen just once. This receptor was identified in a woman in her 50s with acute or convalescent COVID-19. The V and J genes are TRBV7-2 and TRBJ2-4; D possibly corresponds to TRBD1 (5 bases). What was sequenced was peripheral blood. CDR3 protein: CASSLTSGPDKNIQYF. For the CDR3, the DNA is TGTGCCAGCAGCTTAACTTCAGGGCCGGACAAAAACATTCAGTACTTC.